These 13 T cell receptor beta chains were all obtained from the same sample, sequenced in a study of blood T cell repertoires in COVID-19. Clones were read by immunoSEQ multiplex PCR, and TCRdb kept only the in-frame ones, dropping some. The data show around 16,000 clones, 80% to 85% seen once. The sequencing sample was made of peripheral blood. All receptors derive from an elderly man with active or convalescent COVID-19.

The chain couples TRBV7-9 to TRBJ2-1; TRBD2 agrees at 9 bases. The CDR3 contains 17 residues. With V trimmed by 5 bases and J by 0 bases, 8 bases remained unmatched. From germline, CDR1 is SEHNR and CDR2 FQNEAQ (reference sequence). The CDR3 is CASSISQRGASYNEQFF. The CDR3 DNA follows: TGTGCCAGCAGCATATCTCAGCGGGGGGCCTCCTACAATGAGCAGTTCTTC.

This clone was seen once. The genes are TRBV12-5 and TRBJ2-5, with D hard to call. CDR1 is LGHNT, CDR2 FRNRAP, per germline. The CDR3 loop spans 12 amino acids. V was trimmed by 5 bases and J by 4 bases, leaving 8 bases between them. CDR3 DNA sequence: TGTGCTAGTGGTCCCCCCCGAGAGACCCAGTACTTC. It yields the protein CASGPPRETQYF.

The CDR3 sequence is CASGRGRGTDTQYF. In nucleotides, the CDR3 is TGTGCCAGCGGGCGAGGGAGGGGCACAGATACGCAGTATTTT. The rearrangement uses TRBV9 and TRBJ2-3; 7 bases line up with TRBD2. This CDR3 region has 14 residues. Germline CDR1 is SGDLS and CDR2 is YYNGEE. The V gene end was trimmed by 7 bases and the J gene end by 1 base; junction bases not matched to a gene: 6.

The V gene is TRBV7-2, the J gene TRBJ1-5; D uncertain. The CDR3 extends over 15 amino acids. Germline lookup yields CDR1 SGHTA and CDR2 FQGNSA. Deletions cut 5 bases from V and 1 base from J, with 12 bases between. Here the CDR3 reads CASSPRIGSNQPQHF. The CDR3 nucleotides read TGTGCCAGCAGCCCACGGATCGGGAGCAATCAGCCCCAGCATTTT. The full variable domain, in which reference TRBV7-2 and TRBJ1-5 provide the parts outside the CDR3, is GAGVSQSPSNKVTEKGKDVELRCDPISGHTALYWYRQSLGQGLEFLIYFQGNSAPDKSGLPSDRFSAERTGGSVSTLTIQRTQQEDSAVYLCASSPRIGSNQPQHFGDGTRLSIL.

This clone is a singleton in its sample. This chain connects TRBV5-6 to TRBJ1-2; 10 positions match TRBD1. The CDR3 is 14 residues long. Looked up from germline, CDR1 is SGHDT and CDR2 is YYEEEE. Trimming at V came to 4 bases and at J to 7 bases, leaving 7 bases not matched to a gene. The CDR3 sequence is CASSVGQGVGGYTF. The CDR3 nucleotides are TGTGCCAGCAGCGTCGGACAGGGGGTAGGTGGCTACACCTTC.

This clone was observed a handful of times. V and J are TRBV30 and TRBJ2-2; TRBD2 might be the D (6 bases). Trimming took 0 bases from V and 1 from J, leaving 24 bases between them. The CDR3 sequence is 20 residues long. Germline V gene sequence: CDR1 GTSNPN, CDR2 SVGIG (reference sequence). CDR3 sequence: CAWSVLTTDGGRRNTGELFF. Written as DNA, the CDR3 is TGTGCCTGGAGTGTACTCACTACGGACGGGGGACGAAGGAACACCGGGGAGCTGTTTTTT.

The V gene is TRBV4-2, the J gene TRBJ2-1, with 8 bases that match TRBD1. The V gene's germline CDR1 is LGHNA and CDR2 YNFKEQ. This CDR3 is built from 14 residues. V was clipped by 7 bases and J by 2 bases; unmatched bases: 4. The CDR3: CASTQTGAYNEQFF. DNA for the CDR3: TGTGCCAGCACCCAGACAGGGGCCTACAATGAGCAGTTCTTC.

This clone was counted between two and nine times. CDR3 sequence (DNA): TGTGCCAGTAGTATCAGGGCCCCTCAGCCCCAGCATTTT. It translates to CASSIRAPQPQHF. V is TRBV19 and J is TRBJ1-5, with D possibly being TRBD1 (5 bases). The CDR3 spans 13 residues. Between the trimmed V and J ends, which lost 3 bases and 6 bases, there was a span of 9 bases. The germline gives CDR1 LNHDA, CDR2 SQIVND (reference sequence).

This sequence joins TRBV10-3 and TRBJ1-4, with D uncertain. The CDR3 totals 14 residues. Germline CDR1 and CDR2: ENHRY and SYGVKD. V was clipped by 7 bases and J by 0 bases, with 9 bases between them. This CDR3 is CAINDGATNEKLFF. The CDR3 DNA reads as TGTGCCATCAACGACGGGGCAACTAATGAAAAACTGTTTTTT.

The chain carries TRBV12-5 and TRBJ1-1; TRBD1 matches 7 bases. V lost 4 bases to trimming and J lost 4 bases; unmatched junction nucleotides: 6. Looked up from germline, CDR1 is LGHNT and CDR2 is FRNRAP. This CDR3 is built from 14 residues. CDR3 bases: TGTGCTAGTGGTTGGCAGACAGGGAGCACTGAAGCTTTCTTT. Protein sequence: CASGWQTGSTEAFF.

This clone appeared once. This rearrangement joins TRBV19 to TRBJ1-5; tentatively, D is TRBD1 (6 bases). The V and J ends lost 5 bases and 2 bases respectively, with 13 bases between them. This CDR3 is built from 15 residues. CDR1 LNHDA and CDR2 SQIVND come from the germline V gene (reference sequence). CDR3 protein: CASSGTGFGNQPQHF. CDR3 in DNA: TGTGCCAGTAGTGGAACAGGGTTCGGCAATCAGCCCCAGCATTTT.

The chain couples TRBV7-8 to TRBJ1-3; D may be TRBD1 (5 bases). V was clipped by 5 bases and J by 0 bases, with 11 bases between them. This CDR3 contains 15 residues. Looked up from germline, CDR1 is SGHVS and CDR2 is FQNEAQ. As DNA, the CDR3 is TGTGCCAGCAGCCCTACAGGTTACTCTGGAAACACCATATATTTT. It codes for CASSPTGYSGNTIYF.

This clone occurred a few times. The rearrangement joins TRBV28 to TRBJ1-2; no clear D gene. The CDR3 is made up of 14 amino acids. Trimming removed 0 bases at V and 4 bases at J, with 9 bases between. Germline V gives CDR1 MDHEN, CDR2 SYDVKM. The CDR3 DNA follows: TGTGCCAGCAGTTTATGGGAGGGAACCTATGGCTACACCTTC. Protein product: CASSLWEGTYGYTF.